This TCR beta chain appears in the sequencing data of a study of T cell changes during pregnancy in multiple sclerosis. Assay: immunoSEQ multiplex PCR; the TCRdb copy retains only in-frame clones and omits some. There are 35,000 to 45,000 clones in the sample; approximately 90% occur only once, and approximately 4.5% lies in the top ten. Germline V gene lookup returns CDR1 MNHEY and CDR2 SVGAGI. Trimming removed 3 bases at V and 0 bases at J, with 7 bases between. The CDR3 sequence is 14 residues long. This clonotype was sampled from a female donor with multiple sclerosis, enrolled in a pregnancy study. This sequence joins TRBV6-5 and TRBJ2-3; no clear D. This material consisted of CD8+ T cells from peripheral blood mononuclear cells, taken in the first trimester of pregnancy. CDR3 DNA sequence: TGTGCCAGCAGTTATCGCCTAAGCACAGATACGCAGTATTTT. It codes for CASSYRLSTDTQYF.